This TCR beta chain comes out of a study of OX40 agonist ivuxolimab in advanced cancers. The CDR3 runs to 16 residues. J gave up 3 bases and V 5 bases, and 8 bases lay outside the gene matches. Germline V gene sequence: CDR1 MNHEY, CDR2 SMNVEV (reference sequence). Data came from immunoSEQ multiplex PCR; TCRdb stores just in-frame clones and leaves some out. The sample carries some 78,000 clones, about 90% recorded once. The input for sequencing was CD4+ or CD8+ T cells sorted from blood, taken in a trial of the OX40 agonist ivuxolimab. The J gene is TRBJ2-7, the V gene TRBV27; 12 bases agree with TRBD2. The TCR was taken from an adult with an advanced solid tumor such as melanoma, head and neck, liver or kidney cancer. Here the CDR3 reads CASSVQPGLAGYEQYF. The CDR3 nucleotides are TGTGCCAGCAGTGTCCAGCCGGGACTAGCGGGCTACGAGCAGTACTTC.